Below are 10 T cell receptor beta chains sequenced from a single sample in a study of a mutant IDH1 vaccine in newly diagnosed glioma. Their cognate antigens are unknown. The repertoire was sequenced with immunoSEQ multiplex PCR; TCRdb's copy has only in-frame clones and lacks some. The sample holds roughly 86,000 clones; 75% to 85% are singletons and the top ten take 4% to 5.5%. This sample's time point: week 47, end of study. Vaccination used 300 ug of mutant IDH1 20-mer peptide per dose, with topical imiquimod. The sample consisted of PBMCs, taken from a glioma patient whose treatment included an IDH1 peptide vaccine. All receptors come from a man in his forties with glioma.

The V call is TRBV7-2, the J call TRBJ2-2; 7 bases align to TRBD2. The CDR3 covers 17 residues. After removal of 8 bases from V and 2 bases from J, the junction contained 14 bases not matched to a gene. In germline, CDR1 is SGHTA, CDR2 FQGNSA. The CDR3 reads CASDGTAGPTNTGELFF. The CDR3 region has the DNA TGTGCCAGCGACGGAACAGCGGGGCCTACAAACACCGGGGAGCTGTTTTTT.

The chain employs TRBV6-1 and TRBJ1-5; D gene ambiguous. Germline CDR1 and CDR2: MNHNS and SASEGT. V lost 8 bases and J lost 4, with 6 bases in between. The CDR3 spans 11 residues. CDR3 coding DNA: TGTGCCAGCCGTTCTAATCAGCCCCAGCATTTT. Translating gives CASRSNQPQHF.

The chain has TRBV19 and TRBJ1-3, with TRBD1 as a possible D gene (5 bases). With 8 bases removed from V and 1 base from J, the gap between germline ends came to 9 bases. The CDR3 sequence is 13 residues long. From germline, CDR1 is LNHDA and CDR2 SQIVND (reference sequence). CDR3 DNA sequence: TGTGCCAGTTTGAGGGGTTCTGGAAACACCATATATTTT. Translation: CASLRGSGNTIYF.

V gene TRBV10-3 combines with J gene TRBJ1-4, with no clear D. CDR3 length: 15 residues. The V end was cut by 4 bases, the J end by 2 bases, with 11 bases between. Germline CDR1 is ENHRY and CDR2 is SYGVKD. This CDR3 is CAISGAGRTNEKLFF. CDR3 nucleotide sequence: TGTGCCATCAGTGGTGCTGGGAGGACTAATGAAAAACTGTTTTTT.

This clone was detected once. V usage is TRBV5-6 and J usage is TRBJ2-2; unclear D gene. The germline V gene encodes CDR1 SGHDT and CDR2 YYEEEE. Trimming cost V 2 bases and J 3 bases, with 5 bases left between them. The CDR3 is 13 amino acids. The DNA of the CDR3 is TGTGCCAGCAGCTTAAGGTACACCGGGGAGCTGTTTTTT. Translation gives CASSLRYTGELFF.

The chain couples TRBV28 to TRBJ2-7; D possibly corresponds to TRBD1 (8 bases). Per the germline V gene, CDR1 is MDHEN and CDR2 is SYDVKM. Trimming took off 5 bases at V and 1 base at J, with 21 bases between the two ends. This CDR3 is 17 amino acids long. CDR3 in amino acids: CASSTPRTGRGSYEQYF. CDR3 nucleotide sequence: TGTGCCAGCAGTACTCCCCGGACAGGGAGGGGTTCCTACGAGCAGTACTTC.

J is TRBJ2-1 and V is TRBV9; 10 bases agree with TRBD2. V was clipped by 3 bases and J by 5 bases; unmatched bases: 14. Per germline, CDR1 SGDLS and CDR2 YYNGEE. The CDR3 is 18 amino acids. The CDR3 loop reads CASSEATTWTSGNNEQFF. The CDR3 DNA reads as TGTGCCAGCAGCGAGGCGACGACATGGACTAGCGGTAACAATGAGCAGTTCTTC.

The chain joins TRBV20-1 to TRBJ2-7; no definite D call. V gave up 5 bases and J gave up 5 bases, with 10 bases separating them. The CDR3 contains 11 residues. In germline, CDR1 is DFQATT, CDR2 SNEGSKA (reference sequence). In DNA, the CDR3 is TGCAGTGCTTTGCTGGTAAACGAGCAGTACTTC. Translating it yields CSALLVNEQYF.

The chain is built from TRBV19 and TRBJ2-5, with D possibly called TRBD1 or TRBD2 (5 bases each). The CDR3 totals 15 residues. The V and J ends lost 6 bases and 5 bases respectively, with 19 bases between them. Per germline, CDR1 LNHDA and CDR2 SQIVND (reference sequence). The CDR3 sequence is CASRKGVGAPETQYF. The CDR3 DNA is TGTGCCAGTAGGAAGGGAGTTGGGGCTCCGGAGACCCAGTACTTC.

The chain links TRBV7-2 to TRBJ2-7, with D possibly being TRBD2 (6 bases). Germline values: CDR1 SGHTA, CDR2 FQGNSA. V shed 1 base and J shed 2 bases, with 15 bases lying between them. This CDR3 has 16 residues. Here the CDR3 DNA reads TGTGCCAGCAGCTTAGTCGGGGGTCGTCGCCCCTACGAGCAGTACTTC. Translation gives CASSLVGGRRPYEQYF. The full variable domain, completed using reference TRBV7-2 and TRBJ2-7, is GAGVSQSPSNKVTEKGKDVELRCDPISGHTALYWYRQSLGQGLEFLIYFQGNSAPDKSGLPSDRFSAERTGGSVSTLTIQRTQQEDSAVYLCASSLVGGRRPYEQYFGPGTRLTVT.